This T cell receptor beta chain came from a study of T-cell memory formation after mild COVID-19. Regarding the study as a whole: The authors left the SARS-CoV-2 specificity of second-wave clones peaking on day 37 unconfirmed. Pre-infection memory carried some responding clones, suggesting that cross-reactive memory joined. CD4+ bias marked clones expanding day 15 to 37, unlike balanced contracting clones.

The CDR3 totals 12 residues. V was shortened by 2 bases and J by 4 bases, with 6 bases between the two germline ends. Per the germline V gene, CDR1 is DFQATT and CDR2 is SNEGSKA (reference sequence). Using constant-segment primers, 5'RACE produced TCR alpha and TCR beta cDNA libraries carrying sample barcodes and UMIs. TCRdb used MiXCR to reprocess the 5' RACE reads, holding one entry per CDR3 protein. The sample yields more than 350,000 distinct CDR3 sequences, roughly 21% seen once. Comment on this clonotype: Its antigen is as yet unknown.

The chain couples TRBV20-1 to TRBJ1-5, with no clear D. The sequenced sample consisted of PBMCs or a T cell subset sorted from them (not recorded which). The sequence was obtained from an adult woman who had mild COVID-19 (a few samples of this study predate the infection). Cell type and time point are not known. Here the CDR3 DNA reads TGCAGTGCTAGAAGCGGAAATCAGCCCCAGCATTTT. Its protein is CSARSGNQPQHF.